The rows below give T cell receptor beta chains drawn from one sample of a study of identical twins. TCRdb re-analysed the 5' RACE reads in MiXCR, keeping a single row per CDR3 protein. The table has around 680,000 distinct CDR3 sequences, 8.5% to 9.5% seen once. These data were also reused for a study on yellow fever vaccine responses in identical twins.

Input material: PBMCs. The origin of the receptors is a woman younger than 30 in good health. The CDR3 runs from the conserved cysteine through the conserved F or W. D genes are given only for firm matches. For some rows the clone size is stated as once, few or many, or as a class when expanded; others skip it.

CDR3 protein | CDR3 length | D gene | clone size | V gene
CASNPGTGGHYEQYF | 15 | - | many | TRBV21-1
CASSSGQYYEQYF | 13 | - | many | TRBV7-6
CASSLARSEQYF | 12 | - | few | TRBV7-8
CASSLARGRDEQFF | 14 | TRBD1 | many | TRBV5-1
CASSQGAPGLAGRDTQYF | 18 | TRBD2 | few | TRBV4-3
CSARASASYEQYF | 13 | - | few | TRBV20-1
CAISEQTSGGSYEQYF | 16 | TRBD2 | - | TRBV10-3
CASSPRITSESYNEQFF | 17 | - | many | TRBV18
CASSPQGPPYEQYF | 14 | - | few | TRBV7-9
CASSVTGTSGTKETQYF | 17 | TRBD2 | few | TRBV25-1
CASSLGQGIGGTPSEQYF | 18 | TRBD1 | many | TRBV5-1
CASSLGTAVLPQHF | 14 | TRBD1 | few | TRBV12-3/TRBV12-4
CASSLSGLAGTTGELFF | 17 | TRBD2 | few | TRBV7-2
CSVPVGLHGGGTGELFF | 17 | TRBD2 | many | TRBV20-1
CASRWGTSKNIQYF | 14 | - | - | TRBV6-1
CASSLPGQGDLATDTQYF | 18 | TRBD1 | - | TRBV7-7
CASAGTPGDGYTF | 13 | - | many | TRBV10-3
CASIPGLAGTRTYNEQFF | 18 | TRBD2 | few | TRBV2
CASSLARLGGETQYF | 15 | - | - | TRBV5-5